This passage covers 9 T cell receptor beta chains from one sample sequenced in a study of technical replicates of blood from a handful of donors. Sequencing used immunoSEQ multiplex PCR; TCRdb keeps in-frame clones, though not all of them. The sample carries more than 75,000 clones, 90% to 96% recorded once. Sequenced: T cells isolated from PBMCs. The receptors were gathered from a human donor in good health.

The chain joins TRBV2 to TRBJ1-1; TRBD1 agrees at 8 bases. The junction had 10 bases not matched to a gene; V was cut back by 6 bases and J by 1 base. The germline V gene encodes CDR1 SNHLY and CDR2 FYNNEI. CDR3 length: 16 residues. The CDR3 loop reads CASSLPLDRGNTEAFF. CDR3 nucleotide sequence: TGTGCCAGCAGCCTCCCACTCGACAGGGGGAACACTGAAGCTTTCTTT.

This chain connects TRBV30 to TRBJ2-3; TRBD2 aligns across 15 bases. The CDR3 runs to 19 residues. Germline loops: CDR1 GTSNPN, CDR2 SVGIG (reference sequence). V lost 2 bases, J lost 6 bases, and 15 bases stayed unmatched. The CDR3 nucleotides are TGTGCCTGGAGTCCGGATTCATTTGGACTAGCGGGGGGGGAGGATACGCAGTATTTT. Translating it yields CAWSPDSFGLAGGEDTQYF. Full variable domain (outside the CDR3, taken from reference TRBV30 and TRBJ2-3): SQTIHQWPATLVQPVGSPLSLECTVEGTSNPNLYWYRQAAGRGLQLLFYSVGIGQISSEVPQNLSASRPQDRQFILSSKKLLLSDSGFYLCAWSPDSFGLAGGEDTQYFGPGTRLTVL.

The chain joins TRBV14 to TRBJ2-3, with D maybe TRBD2 (5 bases). Deletions cut 5 bases from V and 4 bases from J, with 10 bases between. CDR1 and CDR2 (germline): SGHDN, FVKESK. The CDR3 loop spans 13 amino acids. The CDR3 region is CASSRIAPDTQYF. The CDR3 DNA reads TGTGCCAGCAGCAGAATAGCGCCAGATACGCAGTATTTT.

The rearrangement joins TRBV7-9 to TRBJ2-2, with a possible D match to TRBD1 (6 bases). Germline CDR1 SEHNR, CDR2 FQNEAQ (reference sequence). Trimming shortened V by 5 bases and J by 0 bases, and 10 bases separated the two germline ends. This CDR3 contains 15 residues. CDR3 bases: TGTGCCAGCAGCGAAGACAGGTCGAACACCGGGGAGCTGTTTTTT. This gives the protein CASSEDRSNTGELFF.

The chain joins TRBV7-3 to TRBJ2-5, with 7 bases aligning to TRBD2. The CDR3 loop spans 16 amino acids. Germline V gene sequence: CDR1 SGHTA, CDR2 FQGTGA. Unmatched junction bases numbered 12, after V lost 3 bases and J lost 5 bases. The CDR3 nucleotides read TGTGCCAGCAGCTTGGGGCGGGAGACGTTCGGGGAGACCCAGTACTTC. Translating it yields CASSLGRETFGETQYF.

The genes are TRBV7-3 and TRBJ2-4, with TRBD2 matching over 8 bases. The length of the CDR3 is 15 residues. Trimming cost V 2 bases and J 8 bases; bases outside gene matches: 8. CDR1 and CDR2 from the germline V gene are SGHTA and FQGTGA. The CDR3 loop is CASSLRAGGGYIQYF. DNA of the CDR3: TGTGCCAGCAGCTTACGGGCGGGAGGAGGGTACATTCAGTACTTC.

This clone turned up a few times. The chain recombines TRBV7-9 with TRBJ1-2; 7 bases line up with TRBD1. The germline V gene encodes CDR1 SEHNR and CDR2 FQNEAQ (reference sequence). The V segment lost 4 bases and the J segment 6 bases; nucleotides outside the gene matches: 14. The CDR3 is 16 residues long. The CDR3 DNA sequence: TGTGCCAGCAGCTCCTTTGGAGGGGGCTTCCCTGATGGCTACACCTTC. This translates into CASSSFGGGFPDGYTF. The entire variable domain, with the rest obtained from reference TRBV7-9 and TRBJ1-2, is as follows: DTGVSQNPRHKITKRGQNVTFRCDPISEHNRLYWYRQTLGQGPEFLTYFQNEAQLEKSRLLSDRFSAERPKGSFSTLEIQRTEQGDSAMYLCASSSFGGGFPDGYTFGSGTRLTVV.

This sequence joins TRBV29-1 and TRBJ2-1; TRBD2 matches 10 bases. The CDR3 is made up of 18 amino acids. The germline gives CDR1 SQVTM, CDR2 ANQGSEA. J was trimmed by 8 bases and V by 6 bases; bases with no gene match: 22. Here the CDR3 reads CSVTSFGAVLAGAYEQFF. The DNA for the CDR3 is TGCAGCGTAACCTCCTTTGGGGCTGTTCTAGCGGGAGCGTATGAGCAGTTCTTC.

This chain links TRBV6-5 with TRBJ1-1, with D perhaps TRBD1 (6 bases). V lost 6 bases, J lost 7 bases, and 12 bases lay in between. Germline CDR1 reads MNHEY; CDR2 reads SVGAGI. This CDR3 has 12 residues. The CDR3 DNA reads TGTGCCAGCAGCAAGGGGGTACTTGAAGCTTTCTTT. This translates into CASSKGVLEAFF.